This record concerns one T cell receptor (beta chain) sequence. Its target is unknown. The sample belongs to a study of cytomegalovirus exposure and HLA in healthy donors. Germline V CDR1 and CDR2: KGHSH, LQKENI. The CDR3 loop spans 14 amino acids. Trimming cost V 3 bases and J 6 bases, with 15 bases left between them. The PCR made use of 60 Vbeta and 13 Jbeta primers. TCRdb's table, derived via immunoSEQ multiplex PCR, lists solely in-frame clones and lacks some. The data show under 200,000 clones, about 88% seen once. Study-level points and caveats: Immune exposure data for these donors was limited to CMV serostatus. Indistinguishability led to the exclusion of some V segments, TRBV6-2 and TRBV6-3 included. Common viral pathogens seemed, in a later analysis, to connect with several of the most significant clusters. TCR beta chains numbering approximately 150 were designated cytomegalovirus-associated.

The chain couples TRBV18 to TRBJ2-7; TRBD1 is a possible D gene (5 bases). What was sequenced was PBMCs. This TCR came from a woman aged 30 to 39 in good health and CMV-seronegative. CDR3 amino acids: CASSPMGKGREQYF. CDR3 nucleotide sequence: TGTGCCAGCTCACCGATGGGGAAGGGGCGCGAGCAGTACTTC.